This T cell receptor beta chain was recorded in a study of CD8+ T cells in alopecia areata. Germline V gene sequence: CDR1 LGHNA, CDR2 YSLEER. CDR3 length: 16 residues. V gave up 5 bases and J gave up 3 bases; unmatched junction bases: 11. TCR sequencing used cDNA made by reverse transcription of extracted RNA. Assay: immunoSEQ multiplex PCR; the TCRdb copy retains only in-frame clones and omits some. The table shows about 110,000 clones, with 56% occurring only once. Specified treatment: oral pan-JAK inhibitor, 5-10 mg twice daily. The sequencing used CD4+ T cells sorted from blood, collected at week 24, from a patient treated with tofacitinib. The origin of this receptor is a human donor with alopecia areata. The rearrangement links TRBV4-3 to TRBJ2-7, with TRBD1 identical over 9 bases. CDR3 loop: CASSGERGTGNYEQYF. DNA for the CDR3: TGCGCCAGCAGCGGAGAAAGAGGGACAGGGAACTACGAGCAGTACTTC.